The T cell receptor beta chain described here comes from a study of blood T cell repertoires in COVID-19. Study-wide context: There were acute and convalescent COVID-19 samples, and they came from the United States, Italy and Spain. PBMCs, B-cell-depleted T cells, or T cells provided the cDNA or gDNA that made up the material.

This clone was seen a single time. V lost 5 bases and J 4 bases, leaving 12 bases between the germline ends. CDR1 and CDR2 from the germline V gene are SGHVS and FNYEAQ. The CDR3 spans 13 residues. Repertoires were generated with immunoSEQ multiplex PCR, while TCRdb's copy carries only in-frame clones and drops some. Of over 50,000 clones listed, 86% were seen once; the top ten hold 13% to 15%. The chain has TRBV7-6 and TRBJ2-7; D perhaps matches TRBD1 (7 bases). The sequenced sample was peripheral blood. The receptor was isolated from a human donor in a cohort sampled during active COVID-19. CDR3 sequence: CASSVQGRYEQYF. The DNA of the CDR3 is TGTGCCAGCAGCGTACAGGGGAGGTACGAGCAGTACTTC.